Here is one T cell receptor (beta chain) with its context. Its target is unknown. This sample was included in a study of PD-1 blockade in mismatch repair-deficient tumors. The study's findings and limits: Tumor-resident clones, often undetectable pretreatment in blood, expanded then contracted after pembrolizumab.

The repertoire was sequenced with immunoSEQ multiplex PCR; TCRdb's copy has only in-frame clones and lacks some. The profile shows 15,000 or so clones, around 83% of them singletons. A few pembrolizumab responders had their TCRs sequenced. Trimming stripped 0 bases from V and 2 bases from J, with 5 bases between. Germline V gene data show CDR1 as SGDLS and CDR2 as YYNGEE. The CDR3 has 13 residues. The V and J genes are TRBV9 and TRBJ2-5; D is unresolved. The receptor comes from an adult with mismatch repair-deficient cancer. This sample comprised PBMCs, obtained less than 15 weeks after starting pembrolizumab. The CDR3: CASSVASQETQYF. The CDR3 DNA is TGTGCCAGCAGCGTAGCTTCGCAAGAGACCCAGTACTTC.